A selection of T cell receptor beta chains follows, all from one sample in a study of OX40 agonist ivuxolimab in advanced cancers. Some clones are missing from TCRdb's copy, which holds only in-frame ones; the method was immunoSEQ multiplex PCR. The data contain around 72,000 clones, 85% to 90% of them singletons. This sample comprised CD4+ or CD8+ T cells sorted from blood, obtained in a trial of the OX40 agonist ivuxolimab. The receptors were sampled from an adult with an advanced solid tumor such as melanoma, head and neck, liver or kidney cancer. Both conserved end residues are part of each CDR3. D genes are given only for firm matches. Clone size appears in some rows only: once, few, many, or a class for an expanded clone.

NA,NA,TRBJ2-2,TRBV21-1,16,TGTGCCAGCAGCAAGGGGGAGACGCAAGACACCGGGGAGCTGTTTTTT,CASSKGETQDTGELFF
TRBD2,NA,TRBJ2-2,TRBV5-4,14,TGTGCCACCAGCCGTAGGGAGGGGACCGGGGAGCTGTTTTTT,CATSRREGTGELFF
NA,NA,TRBJ1-5,TRBV11-1,13,TGTGCCAGCAGCCGGACGGATAATCAGCCCCAGCATTTT,CASSRTDNQPQHF
NA,NA,TRBJ2-2,TRBV7-3,14,TGTGCCAGCAGCTTAGGGCAAAACACCGGGGAGCTGTTTTTT,CASSLGQNTGELFF
NA,once,TRBJ2-2,TRBV7-3,16,TGTGCCAGCAGTTCGGCCGGGGCAGGCGTAACCGGGGAGCTGTTTTTT,CASSSAGAGVTGELFF
NA,NA,TRBJ1-4,TRBV6-1,16,TGTGCCAGCAGTGGGCAGAGACAGAGGCTCAATGAAAAACTGTTTTTT,CASSGQRQRLNEKLFF
NA,NA,TRBJ2-1,TRBV11-2,12,TGTGCCAGCAGCTCGATTTGGGGTGAGCAGTTCTTC,CASSSIWGEQFF
NA,NA,TRBJ2-7,TRBV5-1,13,TGCGCCAGCAGCAGGGACGGATCCTACGAGCAGTACTTC,CASSRDGSYEQYF
TRBD1,NA,TRBJ2-1,TRBV27,19,TGTGCCAGCAGTCCCAGAGGACAGGGATATCGGGTCTCCTACAATGAGCAGTTCTTC,CASSPRGQGYRVSYNEQFF
NA,NA,TRBJ2-1,TRBV7-6,12,TGTGCCAGCAGGTCACTGCACAATGAGCAGTTCTTC,CASRSLHNEQFF
TRBD1,once,TRBJ2-7,TRBV2,15,TGTGCCAGCAGAGCCCTAAGGACAGGGACGTACGAGCAGTACTTC,CASRALRTGTYEQYF
NA,NA,TRBJ2-5,TRBV11-3,13,TGTGCCAGCAGCTTAGATCCAGGGGAGACCCAGTACTTC,CASSLDPGETQYF
NA,NA,TRBJ2-3,TRBV9,15,TGTGCCAGCAGCGTAGCTGGGACAACCACAGATACGCAGTATTTT,CASSVAGTTTDTQYF
TRBD2,few,TRBJ2-5,TRBV7-2,16,TGTGCCAGCAGCCTATCAGCTAGCGGGGGCCAAGAGACCCAGTACTTC,CASSLSASGGQETQYF